Below, 24 T cell receptor beta chains from the same sample are listed, as sequenced in a study of regulatory T cells in long-lasting Graves disease. Through Arm-PCR of CDR3 regions and iRepertoire HTBI primers, TCR beta libraries were built. TCRdb used MiXCR to reprocess the multiplex PCR reads, holding one entry per CDR3 protein. The sample has over 350,000 distinct CDR3 sequences, around 15% seen once. Noted time point: newly diagnosed GD, antithyroid drugs for less than 3 months. Generation of the TCR library employed RNA extracted from PBMCs. These data are also associated with another study on T cells in Graves' hyperthyroidism and ophthalmopathy.

This material consisted of peripheral blood mononuclear cells (PBMCs), taken at new diagnosis, from a patient treated with antithyroid drugs. The receptors were gathered from a woman aged 50 to 60 with Graves disease.

The rearrangement links TRBV12-3 or TRBV12-4 to TRBJ2-3, with 14 bases lining up with TRBD2. CDR3 size: 17 residues. J lost 5 bases, V lost 2 bases, and 6 bases had no gene match. The CDR3 here is CASSLPGLAGAGDTQYF. CDR3 in DNA: TGTGCCAGCAGTTTACCGGGACTAGCGGGAGCTGGAGATACGCAGTATTTT.

This clonotype was counted at least ten times. This chain links TRBV24-1 with TRBJ2-7; 14 positions agree with TRBD2. CDR3 length equals 16 residues. V lost 5 bases to trimming and J lost 0 bases; unmatched junction nucleotides: 2. The germline V gene has CDR1 KGHDR and CDR2 SFDVKD. CDR3 loop: CATSAGTSGSSYEQYF. CDR3 coding DNA: TGTGCCACCAGTGCCGGGACTAGCGGGAGCTCCTACGAGCAGTACTTC.

This clonotype occurred a few times. The chain recombines TRBV7-2 with TRBJ2-3; 9 bases match TRBD2. The germline gives CDR1 SGHTA, CDR2 FQGNSA. J lost 5 bases, V lost 5 bases, and 11 bases had no gene match. The CDR3 length is 16 residues. The CDR3 protein is CASSPWAGGGGDTQYF. Written as DNA, the CDR3 is TGTGCCAGCAGCCCCTGGGCGGGAGGGGGGGGAGATACGCAGTATTTT. The full variable domain, in which reference TRBV7-2 and TRBJ2-3 provide the parts outside the CDR3, is GAGVSQSPSNKVTEKGKDVELRCDPISGHTALYWYRQSLGQGLEFLIYFQGNSAPDKSGLPSDRFSAERTGGSVSTLTIQRTQQEDSAVYLCASSPWAGGGGDTQYFGPGTRLTVL.

This clonotype appeared many times. The chain recombines TRBV12-3 or TRBV12-4 with TRBJ2-5, with 11 bases identical to TRBD1. This CDR3 is 15 amino acids long. V lost 4 bases, J lost 3 bases, and 4 bases stayed unmatched. The CDR3 here is CASSYGTGGEETQYF. CDR3 DNA sequence: TGTGCCAGCAGTTATGGGACAGGGGGAGAAGAGACCCAGTACTTC.

In its sample, this clonotype was seen many times. This chain links TRBV5-1 with TRBJ2-7, with TRBD1 as a possible D gene (5 bases). Germline assignment: CDR1 SGHRS and CDR2 YFSETQ. CDR3 length equals 14 residues. Deletions cut 3 bases from V and 5 bases from J, with 15 bases between. The CDR3 here is CASSYQGALDEQYF. CDR3 nucleotides: TGCGCCAGCAGCTACCAAGGGGCGTTGGACGAGCAGTACTTC.

This chain's CDR3 is CASSLVAGQVTEAFF. The CDR3 nucleotides are TGTGCCAGCAGCTTAGTTGCTGGACAGGTCACTGAAGCTTTCTTT. The rearrangement links TRBV7-2 to TRBJ1-1; 7 nucleotides line up with TRBD1. The CDR3 spans 15 residues. Losses at the gene ends were 1 base for V and 4 bases for J; bases not matched to a gene: 6. Germline V gene lookup returns CDR1 SGHTA and CDR2 FQGNSA.

In regard to this clonotype: A far larger clone lies a single base away; this is likely a read error. The chain joins TRBV27 to TRBJ1-1, with 10 bases matching TRBD1. The V gene's germline CDR1 is MNHEY and CDR2 SMNVEV (reference sequence). The ends lost 5 bases at V and 0 bases at J; junction bases unmatched: 12. The CDR3 covers 18 residues. The CDR3 sequence is CASSLLTGTGDLNTEAFF. The CDR3 DNA is TGTGCCAGCAGTCTTTTAACCGGGACAGGGGACCTGAACACTGAAGCTTTCTTT.

The chain uses TRBV11-2 and TRBJ2-2; D is perhaps TRBD1 or TRBD2 (7 bases each). Per germline, CDR1 SGHAT and CDR2 FQNNGV. This CDR3 comprises 16 residues. V shed 6 bases and J shed 1 base, with 15 bases lying between them. CDR3 sequence reads: CASRIPGGENTGELFF. DNA of the CDR3: TGTGCCAGCAGGATCCCAGGGGGGGAGAACACCGGGGAGCTGTTTTTT.

This clonotype was counted a few times. The V call is TRBV5-1, the J call TRBJ2-1; possible D gene TRBD1, 7 bases. CDR3 length: 15 residues. In germline, CDR1 is SGHRS, CDR2 YFSETQ. Trimming removed 4 bases at V and 1 base at J, with 12 bases between. CDR3 residues: CASSLATGSYNEQFF. The DNA of the CDR3 is TGCGCCAGCAGCCTAGCGACAGGGTCCTACAATGAGCAGTTCTTC.

This clonotype was counted only a few times. CDR3 residues: CSVGPDRSKNIQYF. CDR3 nucleotides: TGCAGCGTTGGACCGGACAGGTCGAAAAACATTCAGTACTTC. V usage is TRBV29-1 and J usage is TRBJ2-4, with TRBD1 matching over 7 bases. V shed 4 bases and J 4 bases; nucleotides not matched to a gene: 7. Germline values: CDR1 SQVTM, CDR2 ANQGSEA. This CDR3 has 14 residues.

CDR3 sequence: CASTDRLNTGELFF. CDR3 nucleotides: TGTGCCAGTACGGACAGGCTGAACACCGGGGAGCTGTTTTTT. This rearrangement joins TRBV19 to TRBJ2-2, with 7 bases identical to TRBD1. V shed 7 bases, J shed 1 base, and the junction held 3 bases outside the gene matches. The germline gives CDR1 LNHDA, CDR2 SQIVND (reference sequence). The CDR3 has 14 amino acids.

The rearrangement links TRBV4-1 to TRBJ2-3, with TRBD2 matching over 8 bases. In germline, CDR1 is MGHRA, CDR2 YSYEKL. After removal of 1 base from V and 6 bases from J, the junction contained 12 bases not matched to a gene. The CDR3 loop spans 17 amino acids. The CDR3 protein is CASSQVGIAGFSDTQYF. The CDR3 region has the DNA TGCGCCAGCAGCCAAGTGGGGATAGCGGGATTCTCGGATACGCAGTATTTT.

This clonotype came up once. CDR3 region: CASTTRPKTSGALSYNEQFF. The CDR3 DNA is TGTGCCAGTACCACCCGCCCAAAGACTAGCGGGGCCTTGTCCTACAATGAGCAGTTCTTC. The chain uses TRBV19 and TRBJ2-1; 11 bases match TRBD2. V shed 7 bases and J 1 base; nucleotides not matched to a gene: 18. Per germline, CDR1 LNHDA and CDR2 SQIVND (reference sequence). CDR3 length: 20 residues. The variable domain in full, with the rest retrieved from reference TRBV19 and TRBJ2-1, is DGGITQSPKYLFRKEGQNVTLSCEQNLNHDAMYWYRQDPGQGLRLIYYSQIVNDFQKGDIAEGYSVSREKKESFPLTVTSAQKNPTAFYLCASTTRPKTSGALSYNEQFFGPGTRLTVL.

This clonotype showed up just a few times. The chain couples TRBV10-3 to TRBJ2-7; D is possibly TRBD1 (5 bases). The germline V gene has CDR1 ENHRY and CDR2 SYGVKD. Trimming took off 3 bases at V and 0 bases at J, with 15 bases between the two ends. The CDR3 consists of 16 residues. The CDR3 sequence is CAISDPTAFSSYEQYF. CDR3 nucleotides: TGTGCCATCAGTGATCCGACAGCTTTTAGCTCCTACGAGCAGTACTTC.

The sample holds many counts of this clonotype. This chain joins TRBV27 and TRBJ2-7; possibly TRBD1 for D (5 bases). Germline loops: CDR1 MNHEY, CDR2 SMNVEV (reference sequence). The CDR3 totals 14 residues. Trimming pared 2 bases from V and 2 bases from J, leaving 10 bases between. As DNA, the CDR3 is TGTGCCAGCAGTTTAAGGGGCACTACCTACGAGCAGTACTTC. Translating it yields CASSLRGTTYEQYF.

This clonotype occurred a few times. This sequence joins TRBV4-1 and TRBJ2-1, with 8 bases lining up with TRBD2. Germline-derived CDR1 and CDR2 are MGHRA and YSYEKL. This CDR3 has 19 residues. V lost 1 base to trimming and J lost 8 bases; unmatched junction nucleotides: 19. CDR3 amino acids: CASSQGGSGTPRLVHEQFF. The CDR3 DNA is TGCGCCAGCAGCCAAGGGGGTAGCGGGACTCCCCGCTTGGTCCATGAGCAGTTCTTC.

Notes on this clonotype: A read error may explain this, as a much larger clone is one base away. The rearrangement joins TRBV5-1 to TRBJ1-1; D not certain. The V gene's germline CDR1 is SGHRS and CDR2 YFSETQ. The CDR3 length is 14 residues. Trimming pared 3 bases from V and 3 bases from J, leaving 12 bases between. CDR3 loop: CASSSRSMDTEAFF. The CDR3 DNA follows: TGCGCCAGCAGCTCCAGAAGCATGGACACTGAAGCTTTCTTT. The entire variable domain, with the rest obtained from reference TRBV5-1 and TRBJ1-1, is as follows: KAGVTQTPRYLIKTRGQQVTLSCSPISGHRSVSWYQQTPGQGLQFLFEYFSETQRNKGNFPGRFSGRQFSNSRSEMNVSTLELGDSALYLCASSSRSMDTEAFFGQGTRLTVV.

This clonotype was detected many times. V gene TRBV5-1 combines with J gene TRBJ1-3, with TRBD1 identical over 7 bases. The V and J ends lost 6 bases and 0 bases, in that order; junction bases with no gene match: 3. CDR1 is SGHRS and CDR2 is YFSETQ in the germline V gene. CDR3 size: 14 residues. CDR3 region: CASTWDSSGNTIYF. The CDR3 nucleotides are TGCGCCAGCACCTGGGACAGCTCTGGAAACACCATATATTTT.

There are a few counts of this clonotype. The chain combines TRBV5-1 with TRBJ2-6; D is ambiguous. The CDR3 spans 16 residues. Per germline, CDR1 SGHRS and CDR2 YFSETQ. Trimming shortened V by 3 bases and J by 0 bases, and 10 bases separated the two germline ends. CDR3 protein: CASSSSPTSGANVLTF. CDR3 bases: TGCGCCAGCAGCTCGAGCCCGACCTCTGGGGCCAACGTCCTGACTTTC.

A word on this clonotype: Since a much larger clone is just one base distant, this may be a read error. The chain combines TRBV28 with TRBJ2-1; possible D gene TRBD2, 6 bases. The germline gives CDR1 MDHEN, CDR2 SYDVKM. The CDR3 totals 15 residues. CDR3 coding DNA: TGTGCCAGCGGTTTCCGGACTACCACCCAAAATGAGCAGTTCTTC. Its translation is CASGFRTTTQNEQFF.

In this sample, this clonotype turned up many times. V is TRBV5-5 and J is TRBJ1-1, with a possible D match to TRBD1 (5 bases). There are 14 residues in the CDR3. The germline V gene encodes CDR1 SGHKS and CDR2 YYEKEE (reference sequence). V was trimmed by 4 bases and J by 7 bases, leaving 17 bases between them. As DNA, the CDR3 is TGTGCCAGCAGCGCCAAGGCGTGGGGGGATGAAGCTTTCTTT. Translation gives CASSAKAWGDEAFF.

The count of this clonotype is one. The chain links TRBV19 to TRBJ1-1; D might be TRBD1 (6 bases). CDR3 length equals 13 residues. The V end was cut by 8 bases, the J end by 5 bases, with 15 bases between. Germline CDR1 and CDR2: LNHDA and SQIVND (reference sequence). For the CDR3, the DNA is TGTGCCAGTTCCGGGGGCGTAAGAACTGAAGCTTTCTTT. Its translation is CASSGGVRTEAFF.

There are many counts of this clonotype. The chain joins TRBV12-3 or TRBV12-4 to TRBJ1-3; D not resolved. This CDR3 has 14 amino acids. The V end was cut by 6 bases, the J end by 0 bases, with 9 bases between. The CDR3 DNA reads as TGTGCCAGCAGCTTCCAAGGCTCTGGAAACACCATATATTTT. Translating gives CASSFQGSGNTIYF.

This clonotype has a count of ten or more. This chain joins TRBV7-2 and TRBJ2-1; D may be TRBD2 (7 bases). This CDR3 has 13 residues. Between the trimmed V and J ends, which lost 5 bases and 9 bases, there was a span of 14 bases. Germline V lookup: CDR1 SGHTA, CDR2 FQGNSA. CDR3 protein: CASSLRGGGEQFF. As DNA, the CDR3 is TGTGCCAGCAGCCTTAGAGGGGGGGGTGAGCAGTTCTTC.